This T cell receptor beta chain was identified in a study of OX40 agonist ivuxolimab in advanced cancers. Some clones are missing from TCRdb's copy, which holds only in-frame ones; the method was immunoSEQ multiplex PCR. Of 50,000 to 65,000 clones in the sample, roughly 87% were seen once. There are 14 residues in the CDR3. V was pared by 1 base and J by 5 bases, with 11 bases between. CDR1 is SGHTA, CDR2 FQGTGA, per germline. This sequence originates from an adult with an advanced solid tumor such as melanoma, head and neck, liver or kidney cancer. The V call is TRBV7-3, the J call TRBJ2-5; D unclear. The material was CD4+ or CD8+ T cells sorted from blood, obtained in a trial of the OX40 agonist ivuxolimab. CDR3 in amino acids: CASSLRWEGETQYF. In DNA, the CDR3 is TGTGCCAGCAGCTTAAGGTGGGAAGGGGAGACCCAGTACTTC.